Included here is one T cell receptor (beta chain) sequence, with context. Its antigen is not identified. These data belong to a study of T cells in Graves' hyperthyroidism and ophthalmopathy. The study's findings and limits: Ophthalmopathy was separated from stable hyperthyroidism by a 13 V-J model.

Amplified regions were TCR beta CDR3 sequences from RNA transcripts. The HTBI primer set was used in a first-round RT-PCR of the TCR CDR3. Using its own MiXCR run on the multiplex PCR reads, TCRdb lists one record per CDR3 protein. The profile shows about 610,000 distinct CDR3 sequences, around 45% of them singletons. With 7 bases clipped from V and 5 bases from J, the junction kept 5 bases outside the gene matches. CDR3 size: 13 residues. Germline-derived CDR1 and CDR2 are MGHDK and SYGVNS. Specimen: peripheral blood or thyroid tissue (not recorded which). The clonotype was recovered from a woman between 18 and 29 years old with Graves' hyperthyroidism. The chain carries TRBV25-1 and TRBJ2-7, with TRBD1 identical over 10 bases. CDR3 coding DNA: TGTGCCAGCACCCGGGACAGGGGTCACGAGCAGTACTTC. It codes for CASTRDRGHEQYF.